This TCR beta chain was profiled in a study of T cells expressing NK-cell markers. Study-wide results and limits: As a fraction of CD8+ T cells, dominant NKG2C+ clonotypes reached about 1.0-7.5% in six donors. Clones of NKG2C+ T cells that had expanded were of unclear HCMV specificity. Also leading the CD3+CD56-NKG2C+ fraction in a handful of donors were these clonotypes.

With UMIs, 5'RACE template switching was used to make TCR beta cDNA. TCRdb re-called the 5' RACE reads and catalogs CDR3 proteins one per entry, DNA excluded. The sample totals about 190,000 distinct CDR3 sequences. With respect to this clonotype: Its specificity is unknown.

The CDR3 runs to 14 residues. Germline CDR1 and CDR2: ENHRY and SYGVKD. This TCR was recovered from a man aged 18-70 years in good health. The chain uses TRBV10-3 and TRBJ2-3; there is no DNA to check the TCRdb D call of TRBD2. Sequencing was performed on blood T cells: a sorted CD56 or NKG2C T cell subset, CD4+ or CD8+ T cells, or bulk PBMC T cells (not recorded which). CDR3: CATRASGSTDTQYF.